This T cell receptor (beta chain) was found in a study of blood T cell repertoires in COVID-19. CDR3 size: 15 residues. V was trimmed by 2 bases and J by 4 bases, leaving 13 bases between them. The germline gives CDR1 MNHNS, CDR2 SASEGT. Sequenced by immunoSEQ multiplex PCR; TCRdb stores in-frame clones only, minus some. The data hold about 25,000 clones, with 65% to 85% observed a single time. V usage is TRBV6-1 and J usage is TRBJ2-3, with D maybe TRBD1 (6 bases). This receptor was taken from a man over 45 with active or convalescent COVID-19. The material sequenced was peripheral blood. The DNA of the CDR3 is TGTGCCAGCAGTGAACGTGAGCCAGGGGCAGATACGCAGTATTTT. Its translation: CASSEREPGADTQYF.